The 29 T cell receptor beta chains listed next were all sequenced from one sample in a study of T cell changes during pregnancy in multiple sclerosis. Clones were read by immunoSEQ multiplex PCR, and TCRdb kept only the in-frame ones, dropping some. Of roughly 89,000 clones in the sample, approximately 92% were seen once. This sample comprised peripheral blood, obtained in the first trimester of pregnancy. The receptor source for this set is a female donor with multiple sclerosis, enrolled in a pregnancy study.

The chain combines TRBV6-6 with TRBJ2-1; the D gene is possibly TRBD2 (6 bases). Trimming stripped 5 bases from V and 9 bases from J, with 14 bases between. The CDR3 runs to 13 residues. The germline CDR1 and CDR2 sequences are MNHNY and SVGAGI (reference sequence). The CDR3 protein is CASSPTRGTEQFF. CDR3 DNA: TGTGCCAGCAGTCCAACTCGCGGGACTGAGCAGTTCTTC.

This clone is a singleton in its sample. The chain carries TRBV20-1 and TRBJ2-7; the D gene is possibly TRBD2 (6 bases). CDR3 length: 11 residues. In germline, CDR1 is DFQATT, CDR2 SNEGSKA (reference sequence). Between the trimmed V and J ends, which lost 5 bases and 4 bases, there was a span of 9 bases. The CDR3 loop reads CSAPLAYEQYF. In nucleotides, the CDR3 is TGCAGTGCTCCTCTAGCGTACGAGCAGTACTTC.

Points on this clone: Other nucleotide sequences from this sample produce the same CDR3. The chain recombines TRBV9 with TRBJ2-2; D remains unclear. Trimming removed 0 bases from V and 2 bases from J, with 8 bases in between. The CDR3 is 15 amino acids. Germline values: CDR1 SGDLS, CDR2 YYNGEE. DNA for the CDR3: TGTGCCAGCAGCGTAGGTGGCTCCAACACCGGGGAGCTGTTTTTT. It translates to CASSVGGSNTGELFF.

V usage is TRBV15 and J usage is TRBJ2-1; 9 bases are a match to TRBD2. This CDR3 comprises 16 residues. The trim removed 6 bases at V and 0 bases at J, leaving 6 bases unmatched. The germline CDR1 and CDR2 sequences are LNHNV and YYDKDF (reference sequence). The DNA for the CDR3 is TGTGCCACCAGGCCCGAGCGGGGGGCCTCCTACAATGAGCAGTTCTTC. Its translation: CATRPERGASYNEQFF.

CDR3 nucleotide sequence: TGTGCCAGCAGGCCCGGGACAGTCAATCAGCCCCAGCATTTT. It is translated as CASRPGTVNQPQHF. The chain has TRBV6-5 and TRBJ1-5, with 7 bases aligning to TRBD1. Trimming removed 6 bases from V and 3 bases from J; junction bases left unmatched: 5. The V gene's germline CDR1 is MNHEY and CDR2 SVGAGI. The CDR3 spans 14 residues.

The rearrangement links TRBV9 to TRBJ2-3, with D maybe TRBD1 (7 bases). Germline assignment: CDR1 SGDLS and CDR2 YYNGEE. The CDR3 contains 14 residues. V was pared by 3 bases and J by 5 bases, with 13 bases between. CDR3 amino acids: CASSGRGAEDTQYF. DNA of the CDR3: TGTGCCAGCAGCGGCAGGGGGGCGGAAGATACGCAGTATTTT.

The V gene is TRBV7-3, the J gene TRBJ1-1, with D hard to call. The CDR3 is 13 amino acids. V shed 6 bases and J shed 4 bases, with 12 bases lying between them. Germline assignment: CDR1 SGHTA and CDR2 FQGTGA. The CDR3 DNA sequence: TGTGCCAGCAGGGCCCGGGATGGCACTGAAGCTTTCTTT. This translates into CASRARDGTEAFF.

V gene TRBV13 combines with J gene TRBJ1-1; 7 bases match TRBD1. Germline CDR1 PRHDT, CDR2 FYEKMQ (reference sequence). Trimming removed 6 bases from V and 7 bases from J; junction bases left unmatched: 2. The CDR3 is 11 residues long. CDR3 region: CASRRDSEAFF. Written as DNA, the CDR3 is TGTGCCAGCAGACGGGACAGTGAAGCTTTCTTT. The complete variable domain, with remaining parts taken from reference TRBV13 and TRBJ1-1, reads AAGVIQSPRHLIKEKRETATLKCYPIPRHDTVYWYQQGPGQDPQFLISFYEKMQSDKGSIPDRFSAQQFSDYHSELNMSSLELGDSALYFCASRRDSEAFFGQGTRLTVV.

The CDR3 loop is CASKDRGFEKLFF. The CDR3 coding sequence is TGTGCCAGCAAGGACAGGGGTTTCGAAAAACTGTTTTTT. This chain connects TRBV6-5 to TRBJ1-4; 9 positions agree with TRBD1. Germline CDR1 and CDR2: MNHEY and SVGAGI. The CDR3 is 13 amino acids. Germline trimming cut 7 bases from V and 8 bases from J; bases unmatched to any gene: 5.

The V gene is TRBV5-4, the J gene TRBJ2-5; D gene unclear. The CDR3 runs 18 residues. V was clipped by 1 base and J by 5 bases, with 24 bases between them. The germline V gene has CDR1 SGHNT and CDR2 YYREEE (reference sequence). CDR3 in amino acids: CASSLKERIGLAGETQYF. CDR3 DNA: TGTGCCAGCAGCTTGAAGGAGCGTATAGGCCTGGCTGGGGAGACCCAGTACTTC.

In DNA, the CDR3 is TGTGCCAGCAAACGACACGCAGACGGTGAGCAGTTCTTC. Translated, it gives CASKRHADGEQFF. The rearrangement joins TRBV7-2 to TRBJ2-1; D gene uncertain. This CDR3 comprises 13 residues. Germline values: CDR1 SGHTA, CDR2 FQGNSA. V dropped 7 bases and J dropped 9 bases, with 16 bases sitting between them.

In regard to this clone: At one of its ends the junction is not consistent with the germline gene, which may arise from a read error. The chain recombines TRBV7-7 with TRBJ2-3, with TRBD1 matching 8 bases. Germline V lookup: CDR1 SSHAT, CDR2 FNYEAQ (reference sequence). This CDR3 comprises 15 residues. The CDR3 region is CASSRGQGGTDTQYF. CDR3 sequence (DNA): TGTGCTAGCAGCCGTGGACAGGGAGGAACAGATACGCAGTATTTT.

The rearrangement joins TRBV7-8 to TRBJ1-5, with 7 bases lining up with TRBD1. CDR1 and CDR2 (germline): SGHVS, FQNEAQ. The CDR3 spans 12 residues. Trimming at V came to 10 bases and at J to 4 bases, leaving 4 bases not matched to a gene. CDR3 nucleotide sequence: TGTGCCACCTCGACAGGGAATCAGCCCCAGCATTTT. Translating gives CATSTGNQPQHF. Together with reference TRBV7-8 and TRBJ1-5, the CDR3 gives the full variable domain: GAGVSQSPRYKVAKRGQDVALRCDPISGHVSLFWYQQALGQGPEFLTYFQNEAQLDKSGLPSDRFFAERPEGSVSTLKIQRTQQEDSAVYLCATSTGNQPQHFGDGTRLSIL.

This chain connects TRBV4-1 to TRBJ1-2, with 8 bases aligning to TRBD1. Trimming took 1 base from V and 4 from J; bases not matched to a gene: 11. CDR3 length: 17 amino acids. Germline loops: CDR1 MGHRA, CDR2 YSYEKL. The DNA of the CDR3 is TGCGCCAGCAGCCAAGTTAGGACAGGGAACGGGCTCTATGGCTACACCTTC. Its protein is CASSQVRTGNGLYGYTF.

The gene calls are TRBV15 and TRBJ2-7, with TRBD2 as a possible D gene (6 bases). The germline gives CDR1 LNHNV, CDR2 YYDKDF (reference sequence). The CDR3 is 16 residues long. V shed 3 bases and J shed 0 bases, with 15 bases lying between them. CDR3 nucleotide sequence: TGTGCCACCAGCAGTAATCGGGGGAGGATCTCCTACGAGCAGTACTTC. The encoded protein is CATSSNRGRISYEQYF.

V and J are TRBV4-1 and TRBJ2-3, with no clear D. From germline, CDR1 is MGHRA and CDR2 YSYEKL. The germline V and J ends were trimmed by 6 bases and 6 bases, with 7 bases remaining between them. CDR3 length: 11 residues. The CDR3: CASSKADTQYF. The CDR3 nucleotides are TGCGCCAGCAGTAAAGCTGATACGCAGTATTTT.

The genes are TRBV7-8 and TRBJ1-2, with TRBD1 as a possible D gene (5 bases). Germline CDR1 SGHVS, CDR2 FQNEAQ. V lost 5 bases and J 3 bases, leaving 13 bases between the germline ends. CDR3 size: 14 residues. This CDR3 is CASSPRQMYYGYTF. The DNA of the CDR3 is TGTGCCAGCAGCCCAAGACAGATGTACTATGGCTACACCTTC.

V gene TRBV14 combines with J gene TRBJ2-7, with a tentative D call TRBD2 (6 bases). CDR1 and CDR2 from the germline V gene are SGHDN and FVKESK. Trimming stripped 1 base from V and 3 bases from J, with 13 bases between. The CDR3 is 15 residues long. CDR3 nucleotide sequence: TGTGCCAGCAGCCAAGGTCCGGGACTCATCTACGAGCAGTACTTC. Its translation is CASSQGPGLIYEQYF. The full variable domain, rest sourced from reference TRBV14 and TRBJ2-7, is EAGVTQFPSHSVIEKGQTVTLRCDPISGHDNLYWYRRVMGKEIKFLLHFVKESKQDESGMPNNRFLAERTGGTYSTLKVQPAELEDSGVYFCASSQGPGLIYEQYFGPGTRLTVT.

The genes are TRBV5-1 and TRBJ2-3; weak D call: TRBD2 (5 bases). Per germline, CDR1 SGHRS and CDR2 YFSETQ. The V and J ends lost 9 bases and 0 bases respectively, with 17 bases between them. This CDR3 comprises 15 residues. The DNA of the CDR3 is TGCGCCACCATGATGGGAGCAACTAGCACAGATACGCAGTATTTT. Amino acids: CATMMGATSTDTQYF. The full variable domain, completed using reference TRBV5-1 and TRBJ2-3, is KAGVTQTPRYLIKTRGQQVTLSCSPISGHRSVSWYQQTPGQGLQFLFEYFSETQRNKGNFPGRFSGRQFSNSRSEMNVSTLELGDSALYLCATMMGATSTDTQYFGPGTRLTVL.

This clone was observed once. The rearrangement links TRBV7-3 to TRBJ1-6; D is uncertain. Germline loops: CDR1 SGHTA, CDR2 FQGTGA. V dropped 2 bases and J dropped 8 bases, with 7 bases sitting between them. This CDR3 is built from 13 residues. The CDR3 reads CASSLARDSPLHF. CDR3 in DNA: TGTGCCAGCAGCTTAGCGAGGGATTCACCCCTCCACTTT. Filled out from reference TRBV7-3 and TRBJ1-6, the complete variable domain reads GAGVSQTPSNKVTEKGKYVELRCDPISGHTALYWYRQSLGQGPEFLIYFQGTGAADDSGLPNDRFFAVRPEGSVSTLKIQRTERGDSAVYLCASSLARDSPLHFGNGTRLTVT.

This chain joins TRBV5-1 and TRBJ1-2; D uncertain. Germline V gene sequence: CDR1 SGHRS, CDR2 YFSETQ. The CDR3 is 15 amino acids. Trimming removed 4 bases at V and 4 bases at J, with 17 bases between. Here the CDR3 reads CASSKNGSPGYGYTF. CDR3 nucleotides: TGCGCCAGCAGCAAGAACGGCAGCCCAGGCTATGGCTACACCTTC. The full variable domain, with the rest looked up from reference TRBV5-1 and TRBJ1-2, is KAGVTQTPRYLIKTRGQQVTLSCSPISGHRSVSWYQQTPGQGLQFLFEYFSETQRNKGNFPGRFSGRQFSNSRSEMNVSTLELGDSALYLCASSKNGSPGYGYTFGSGTRLTVV.

The rearrangement joins TRBV6-5 to TRBJ1-1; TRBD1 might be the D (5 bases). Trimming pared 7 bases from V and 6 bases from J, leaving 18 bases between. From germline, CDR1 is MNHEY and CDR2 SVGAGI. The CDR3 sequence is 14 residues long. CDR3 nucleotide sequence: TGTGCCAGCACCAGTGGGGGGGTCGGTGCTGAAGCTTTCTTT. It codes for CASTSGGVGAEAFF.

The chain recombines TRBV15 with TRBJ1-4, with 7 bases identical to TRBD1. CDR1 and CDR2 (germline): LNHNV, YYDKDF (reference sequence). The CDR3 totals 17 residues. The V segment lost 3 bases and the J segment 1 base; nucleotides outside the gene matches: 8. The CDR3 spells CATSSKPDRVTNEKLFF. The CDR3 DNA follows: TGTGCCACCAGCAGTAAGCCCGACAGGGTAACTAATGAAAAACTGTTTTTT.

The V and J genes are TRBV19 and TRBJ1-5, with D perhaps TRBD1 (6 bases). In germline, CDR1 is LNHDA, CDR2 SQIVND (reference sequence). The CDR3 covers 15 residues. The V end was cut by 5 bases, the J end by 3 bases, with 14 bases between. The CDR3 spells CASSLRTETNQPQHF. The CDR3 DNA reads as TGTGCCAGTAGTCTCCGGACAGAGACCAATCAGCCCCAGCATTTT. The full variable domain, with the rest looked up from reference TRBV19 and TRBJ1-5, is DGGITQSPKYLFRKEGQNVTLSCEQNLNHDAMYWYRQDPGQGLRLIYYSQIVNDFQKGDIAEGYSVSREKKESFPLTVTSAQKNPTAFYLCASSLRTETNQPQHFGDGTRLSIL.

V usage is TRBV6-5 and J usage is TRBJ2-2, with TRBD1 as a possible D gene (6 bases). The germline CDR1 and CDR2 sequences are MNHEY and SVGAGI. Trimming stripped 6 bases from V and 7 bases from J, with 9 bases between. The CDR3 length is 12 residues. CDR3: CASRDSFGELFF. The CDR3 DNA reads TGTGCCAGCAGGGACAGCTTCGGGGAGCTGTTTTTT.

V is TRBV10-1 and J is TRBJ2-7, with TRBD1 matching 7 bases. Germline assignment: CDR1 WNHNN and CDR2 SYGVQD (reference sequence). CDR3 length: 14 amino acids. Trimming took 6 bases from V and 2 from J; bases not matched to a gene: 7. The DNA for the CDR3 is TGCGCCAGCAGCCAGGGACAGACCCCCTACGAGCAGTACTTC. This codes for CASSQGQTPYEQYF.

This chain connects TRBV29-1 to TRBJ1-1; D is possibly TRBD1 (6 bases). Germline CDR1 SQVTM, CDR2 ANQGSEA. Trimming cost V 7 bases and J 3 bases, with 12 bases left between them. There are 12 residues in the CDR3. CDR3 region: CSATGGYTEAFF. The DNA of the CDR3 is TGCAGCGCGACAGGCGGGTACACTGAAGCTTTCTTT.

The V and J genes are TRBV10-3 and TRBJ2-5; D remains ambiguous. There are 15 residues in the CDR3. The V end lost 0 bases, the J end lost 3 bases, and 11 bases lay between the germline ends. Germline V gene data show CDR1 as ENHRY and CDR2 as SYGVKD. In DNA, the CDR3 is TGTGCCATCAGTGAGTCGATTTCCCCAGAAGAGACCCAGTACTTC. Protein: CAISESISPEETQYF.

The chain uses TRBV4-1 and TRBJ2-4; 7 bases match TRBD1. The CDR3 contains 15 residues. V was clipped by 3 bases and J by 8 bases; unmatched bases: 10. The germline gives CDR1 MGHRA, CDR2 YSYEKL. CDR3 DNA sequence: TGCGCCAGCAGCCACTCGACAGGGATGTTTGACATTCAGTACTTC. It codes for CASSHSTGMFDIQYF.